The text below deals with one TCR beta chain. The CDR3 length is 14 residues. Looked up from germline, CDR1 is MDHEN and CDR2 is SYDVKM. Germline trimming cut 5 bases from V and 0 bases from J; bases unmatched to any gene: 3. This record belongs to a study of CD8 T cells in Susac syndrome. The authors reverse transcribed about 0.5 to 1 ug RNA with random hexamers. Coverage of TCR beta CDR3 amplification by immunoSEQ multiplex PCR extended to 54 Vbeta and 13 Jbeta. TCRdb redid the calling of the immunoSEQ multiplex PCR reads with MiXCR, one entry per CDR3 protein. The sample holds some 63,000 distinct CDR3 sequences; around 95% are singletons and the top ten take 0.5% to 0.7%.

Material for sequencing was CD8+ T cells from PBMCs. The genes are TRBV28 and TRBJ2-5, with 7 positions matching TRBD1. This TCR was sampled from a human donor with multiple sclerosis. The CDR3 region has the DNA TGTGCCAGCAGTCTAGACAGGGACCAAGAGACCCAGTACTTC. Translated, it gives CASSLDRDQETQYF.